The rows below give T cell receptor beta chains drawn from one sample of a study of beta chain features in type 1 diabetes. Produced via immunoSEQ multiplex PCR; TCRdb's table is partial and in-frame only. The data contain 330,000 or so clones, roughly a fifth of them singletons. The sample consisted of naive CD4+ T cells from blood. The receptors come from a woman between 18 and 29 years old in good health. Each CDR3 is given with its conserved first and last residue. The order of the fields is D gene, clone size, V gene, J gene, CDR3 DNA, CDR3 protein. The D gene is left open where the match is weak. Size is stated for part of the rows, as once, few or many counts, or as a class when the clone is expanded.

>TRBD1|.|TRBV5-1|TRBJ1-1
TGCGCCAGCAGCAACAGGGGGAACACTGAAGCTTTCTTT
CASSNRGNTEAFF
>.|few|TRBV29-1|TRBJ2-4
TGCAGCGTTGAAGATGACAGGGACTTAAACATTCAGTACTTC
CSVEDDRDLNIQYF
>TRBD1|.|TRBV10-3|TRBJ1-1
TGTGCCATCAGTGGGGGACAGGGAAGGGCTGAAGCTTTCTTT
CAISGGQGRAEAFF
>TRBD1|.|TRBV25-1|TRBJ1-2
TGTGCCAGCACCCCCAGCGGGACAGGGTCTAATGGCTACACCTTC
CASTPSGTGSNGYTF
>.|.|TRBV5-6|TRBJ1-2
TGTGCCAGCAGCTCGACGACAGTGGTTTATGGCTACACCTTC
CASSSTTVVYGYTF
>.|.|TRBV7-8|TRBJ1-1
TGTGCCAGCAGCTTAGGGCTCACAGCGAACACTGAAGCTTTCTTT
CASSLGLTANTEAFF
>TRBD1|few|TRBV2|TRBJ2-7
TGTGCCAGCAGTGTGGACAGGGGGTCGTACGAGCAGTACTTC
CASSVDRGSYEQYF
>.|.|TRBV6-5|TRBJ2-4
TGTGCCAGCAGCCGGGGGAGAAACATTCAGTACTTC
CASSRGRNIQYF
>TRBD2|few|TRBV30|TRBJ2-5
TGTGCCTGGAGTGTACGTCTAGCGGCAACTTACCAAGAGACCCAGTACTTC
CAWSVRLAATYQETQYF
>TRBD1|few|TRBV19|TRBJ2-2
TGTGCCAGCAAAACAGGGGGGACTAACACCGGGGAGCTGTTTTTT
CASKTGGTNTGELFF
>.|few|TRBV2|TRBJ2-5
TGTGCCAGCAGTGAAACGAAAGGGAGAGAGACCCAGTACTTC
CASSETKGRETQYF
>TRBD2|.|TRBV5-1|TRBJ2-2
TGCGCCAGCAGCCTTAGGAGCGGGGGCACCGGGGAGCTGTTTTTT
CASSLRSGGTGELFF
>.|.|TRBV30|TRBJ2-2
TGTGCCTGGACAGGGACCGGGGAGCTGTTTTTT
CAWTGTGELFF
>TRBD2|once|TRBV27|TRBJ2-5
TGTGCCAGCAGTTTATCCAGCGGGAGTGTAAAGACCCAGTACTTC
CASSLSSGSVKTQYF
>TRBD1|.|TRBV19|TRBJ1-1
TGTGCCAGTACCTCCGACAGGGTGAGGGGCACTGAAGCTTTCTTT
CASTSDRVRGTEAFF
>.|.|TRBV14|TRBJ1-2
TGTGCCAGCAGCCAAACTTCATCGGCTTATGGAGATGGCTACACCTTC
CASSQTSSAYGDGYTF
>.|.|TRBV7-3|TRBJ2-3
TGTGCCAGCAGCCCGGACATGGAGCGAACGCAGTATTTT
CASSPDMERTQYF
>.|few|TRBV29-1|TRBJ2-3
TGCAGCGTCCGAGGATCGAGGTCCATCGGCACAGATACGCAGTATTTT
CSVRGSRSIGTDTQYF
>TRBD1|.|TRBV6-1|TRBJ1-2
TGTGCCAGCAGGGGAAGAGGACAGGACTATGGCTACACCTTC
CASRGRGQDYGYTF
>TRBD2|few|TRBV29-1|TRBJ2-5
TGCAGCGTTGGCGGGAGGGCAAAAGAGACCCAGTACTTC
CSVGGRAKETQYF
>.|.|TRBV15|TRBJ2-5
TGTGCCACCAGCAGAGATAAAACAGGGAAGGAGACCCAGTACTTC
CATSRDKTGKETQYF
>.|.|TRBV9|TRBJ2-5
TGTGCCAGCAGCTATGGACTTCTAGGGTCCGAGACCCAGTACTTC
CASSYGLLGSETQYF
>TRBD2|.|TRBV30|TRBJ2-1
TGTGCCTGGACCTCAAAGGTCCGCGGGAGCTCCTACAATGAGCAGTTCTTC
CAWTSKVRGSSYNEQFF
>.|.|TRBV7-2|TRBJ1-6
TGTGCCAGCAGCTCAGGGCCTAATAATTCACCCCTCCACTTT
CASSSGPNNSPLHF
>TRBD1|.|TRBV5-1|TRBJ1-1
TGCGCCAGCAGCTTGAGGACAGGGGACACTGAAGCTTTCTTT
CASSLRTGDTEAFF
>TRBD1|.|TRBV6-5|TRBJ1-2
TGTGCCAGCGGCAAGACAGGGGGAGAATATGGCTACACCTTC
CASGKTGGEYGYTF
>.|.|TRBV19|TRBJ2-3
TGTGCCAGTAGGTTTAGCGGACTCACAGATACGCAGTATTTT
CASRFSGLTDTQYF
>.|.|TRBV5-5|TRBJ1-1
TGTGCCAGCAGCTTGTTTACTGGGAACACTGAAGCTTTCTTT
CASSLFTGNTEAFF
>TRBD2|few|TRBV30|TRBJ2-4
TGTGCCTGGAGTGGAACCGGGACTAGTCGCAACATTCAGTACTTC
CAWSGTGTSRNIQYF
>.|few|TRBV7-8|TRBJ1-2
TGTGCCAGCAGCCCCCGAATCCCCGACAGGAACTATGGCTACACCTTC
CASSPRIPDRNYGYTF
>.|.|TRBV6-5|TRBJ1-3
TGTGCCAGCAGTTACTCGAGCCGGGAGGCTGGAAACACCATATATTTT
CASSYSSREAGNTIYF
>.|.|TRBV9|TRBJ1-5
TGTGCCAGCAGCCCGGGAGAGTATAGCAATCAGCCCCAGCATTTT
CASSPGEYSNQPQHF
>TRBD2|.|TRBV11-2|TRBJ2-7
TGTGCCAGCACCCACCGGGCGGGAGGAGCCTACGAGCAGTACTTC
CASTHRAGGAYEQYF
>.|few|TRBV5-1|TRBJ2-7
TGCGCCAGCAGCTTGGTCGGCAGGTGGGAGCTGTACTTC
CASSLVGRWELYF
>.|few|TRBV18|TRBJ2-3
TGTGCCAGCTCACCCGGACGGGGAGATACGCAGTATTTT
CASSPGRGDTQYF
>.|.|TRBV6-5|TRBJ2-3
TGTGCCAGCACCAGAGGGAAGGCAGATACGCAGTATTTT
CASTRGKADTQYF
>TRBD2|few|TRBV5-1|TRBJ2-1
TGCGCCAGCAGCTTGAGGGCTAGCGGGTACAATGAGCAGTTCTTC
CASSLRASGYNEQFF
>TRBD1|.|TRBV29-1|TRBJ1-1
TGCAGCGTTGCCGGGACAGGGGGAACTGAAGCTTTCTTT
CSVAGTGGTEAFF
>.|few|TRBV20-1|TRBJ2-5
TGCAGTGCTAGATCCCGAGAGACCCAGTACTTC
CSARSRETQYF
>TRBD1|few|TRBV7-2|TRBJ1-3
TGTGCCAGCACCCGACAGGGGTTGTCTGGAAACACCATATATTTT
CASTRQGLSGNTIYF
>.|few|TRBV7-9|TRBJ2-7
TGTGCCAGCAGCTTAGTAGGGACTGCCGCCTACGAGCAGTACTTC
CASSLVGTAAYEQYF
>TRBD2|.|TRBV4-1|TRBJ2-1
TGCGCCAGCAGCCAAGCGGGAGGGTACAATGAGCAGTTCTTC
CASSQAGGYNEQFF
>.|.|TRBV29-1|TRBJ1-5
TGCAGCGTTGCAGGGTTGAATAGCAATCAGCCCCAGCATTTT
CSVAGLNSNQPQHF
>.|.|TRBV9|TRBJ1-1
TGTGCCAGCAGCACCCAGGCGAACACTGAAGCTTTCTTT
CASSTQANTEAFF
>TRBD1|.|TRBV9|TRBJ2-7
TGTGCCAGCAGCGTCGGGACAGGAACGTCACACGAGCAGTACTTC
CASSVGTGTSHEQYF
>.|few|TRBV11-1|TRBJ2-5
TGTGCCAGCAGCTTAGCGCGGGCGGCGGGAGAGACCCAGTACTTC
CASSLARAAGETQYF
>.|.|TRBV7-9|TRBJ2-3
TGTGCCAGCAGCCTCAGGACCTTAGGGGCAGATACGCAGTATTTT
CASSLRTLGADTQYF
>.|.|TRBV9|TRBJ1-1
TGTGCCAGCAGCGTAGGTGGCAGATCGAACACTGAAGCTTTCTTT
CASSVGGRSNTEAFF
>.|.|TRBV7-9|TRBJ1-5
TGTGCCAGCAGCTTACCGGGACAGCCCCAGCATTTT
CASSLPGQPQHF
>TRBD1|.|TRBV19|TRBJ1-6
TGTGCCAGTAGGACCGGACAGGGCTCCTATAATTCACCCCTCCACTTT
CASRTGQGSYNSPLHF
>TRBD2|few|TRBV5-1|TRBJ2-1
TGCGCCAGCAGCTCAACTAGCGGGTCCTACAATGAGCAGTTCTTC
CASSSTSGSYNEQFF